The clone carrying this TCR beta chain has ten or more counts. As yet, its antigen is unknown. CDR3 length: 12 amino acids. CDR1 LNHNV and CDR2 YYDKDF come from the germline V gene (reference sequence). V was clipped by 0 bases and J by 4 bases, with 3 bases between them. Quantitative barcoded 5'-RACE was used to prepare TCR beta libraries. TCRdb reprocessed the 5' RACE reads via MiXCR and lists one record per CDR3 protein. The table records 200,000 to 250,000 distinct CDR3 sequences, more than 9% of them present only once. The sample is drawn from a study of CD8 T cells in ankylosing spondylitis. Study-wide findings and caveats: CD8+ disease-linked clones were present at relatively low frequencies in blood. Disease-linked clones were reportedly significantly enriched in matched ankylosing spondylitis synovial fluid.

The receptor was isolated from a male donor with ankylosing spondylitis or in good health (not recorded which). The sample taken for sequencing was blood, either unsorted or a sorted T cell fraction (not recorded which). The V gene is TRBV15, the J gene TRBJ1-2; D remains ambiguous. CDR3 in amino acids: CATSRDIYGYTF. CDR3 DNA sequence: TGTGCCACCAGCAGAGACATCTATGGCTACACCTTC.